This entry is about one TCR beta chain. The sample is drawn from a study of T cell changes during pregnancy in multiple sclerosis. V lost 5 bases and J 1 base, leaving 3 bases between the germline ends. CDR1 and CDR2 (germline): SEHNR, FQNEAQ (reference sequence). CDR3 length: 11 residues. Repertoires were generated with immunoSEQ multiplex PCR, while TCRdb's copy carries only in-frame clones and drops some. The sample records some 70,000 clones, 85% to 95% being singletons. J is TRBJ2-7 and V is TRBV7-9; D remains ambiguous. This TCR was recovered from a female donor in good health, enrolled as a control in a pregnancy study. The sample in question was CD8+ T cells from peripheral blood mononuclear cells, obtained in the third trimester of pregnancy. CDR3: CASSLSYEQYF. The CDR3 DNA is TGTGCCAGCAGCCTTTCCTACGAGCAGTACTTC.